This is a list of T cell receptor beta chains from one sample in a study of identical twins. One entry per CDR3 protein results from TCRdb running MiXCR on the 5' RACE reads. The sample holds some 1,600,000 distinct CDR3 sequences; 32% are singletons and the top ten take less than 0.35%. Sequencing was done on a sample of cord blood. These receptors came from a newborn girl in good health. Both conserved end residues are part of each CDR3. Each record gives: V gene, J gene, CDR3 protein.

V gene: TRBV4-1
J gene: TRBJ2-1
CDR3 protein: CASSSPLRGAFSYNEQFF

V gene: TRBV28
J gene: TRBJ1-6
CDR3 protein: CASNVDSPNSPLHF

V gene: TRBV13
J gene: TRBJ1-2
CDR3 protein: CASRETGTPSCYCYGYTF

V gene: TRBV10-3
J gene: TRBJ2-7
CDR3 protein: CAISGSAGESYNEQYF

V gene: TRBV7-6
J gene: TRBJ2-7
CDR3 protein: CASSPGAGGYYEQYF

V gene: TRBV12-5
J gene: TRBJ1-2
CDR3 protein: CASGSGTAYGYTF

V gene: TRBV2
J gene: TRBJ2-5
CDR3 protein: CASSVFLAVETQYF

V gene: TRBV28
J gene: TRBJ2-4
CDR3 protein: CASSPTSEGWTKDIQYF

V gene: TRBV7-2
J gene: TRBJ2-4
CDR3 protein: CASRQTVAKNTQYF

V gene: TRBV28
J gene: TRBJ2-1
CDR3 protein: CASSDTGTYNEQFF

V gene: TRBV6-6
J gene: TRBJ2-1
CDR3 protein: CASSCSRGRVDEQFF

V gene: TRBV4-2
J gene: TRBJ2-3
CDR3 protein: CASSQEVTSGGAELNTQYF

V gene: TRBV3-1
J gene: TRBJ1-2
CDR3 protein: CASSQERQGGGDYGYTF

V gene: TRBV5-1
J gene: TRBJ2-7
CDR3 protein: CASSGTAGEQYF

V gene: TRBV28
J gene: TRBJ2-2
CDR3 protein: CASSPLAGADGELFF